Presented here are 8 T cell receptor beta chains from one specimen sequenced in a study of human T cells and chemical hapten exposure. Indicated time point: healthy volunteer bleed at 2 weeks. The authors extracted total RNA from unfractionated whole blood. TCRdb ran MiXCR on the RACE reads and lists one entry per CDR3 protein. The top ten hold 2.9% of the sample, which has just over 90,000 distinct CDR3 sequences, roughly 8.5% seen once. Sequencing was performed on whole blood. The source is a female donor in good health. Some clones in this sample may be carry-over from other donors' samples.

This clonotype was counted a few times. The chain has TRBV14 and TRBJ2-1; 10 bases align to TRBD2. Germline CDR1 and CDR2: SGHDN and FVKESK. V was clipped by 4 bases and J by 4 bases; unmatched bases: 13. The CDR3 has 18 amino acids. The CDR3 sequence is CASSPKLLLAGEYNEQFF. The CDR3 nucleotides are TGTGCCAGCAGCCCTAAACTCCTGCTAGCGGGAGAATACAATGAGCAGTTCTTC.

This clonotype was found a few times. The chain uses TRBV30 and TRBJ1-5, with D possibly matching TRBD1 (5 bases). The germline CDR1 and CDR2 sequences are GTSNPN and SVGIG (reference sequence). Trimming stripped 5 bases from V and 3 bases from J, with 14 bases between. The CDR3 totals 14 residues. The CDR3 reads CAWGEAGYNQPQHF. CDR3 coding DNA: TGTGCCTGGGGGGAAGCAGGGTACAATCAGCCCCAGCATTTT.

Only a few counts were recorded for this clonotype. This chain links TRBV4-3 with TRBJ2-7, with D possibly being TRBD2 (5 bases). V dropped 0 bases and J dropped 5 bases, with 8 bases sitting between them. CDR1 is LGHNA and CDR2 is YSLEER in the germline V gene. CDR3 length: 13 residues. The CDR3 bases are TGCGCCAGCAGCCAAGATGAAGCGGACGAGCAGTACTTC. This sequence encodes CASSQDEADEQYF.

The genes are TRBV7-8 and TRBJ2-5; D is undetermined. V lost 3 bases and J lost 9, with 14 bases in between. The germline gives CDR1 SGHVS, CDR2 FQNEAQ. This CDR3 is 13 amino acids long. CDR3: CASSFKSPLAQYF. The CDR3 DNA reads TGTGCCAGCAGCTTTAAAAGTCCATTGGCCCAGTACTTC.

Only a few counts were recorded for this clonotype. V usage is TRBV12-3 or TRBV12-4 and J usage is TRBJ2-1, with 7 nucleotides matching TRBD2. Trimming removed 3 bases from V and 6 bases from J; junction bases left unmatched: 5. The CDR3 contains 14 residues. The CDR3 is CASSFGGSGNEQFF. Here the CDR3 DNA reads TGTGCCAGCAGTTTCGGCGGGAGTGGCAATGAGCAGTTCTTC.

This clonotype was seen repeatedly, ten times or more. This rearrangement joins TRBV3-1 to TRBJ2-7, with 9 bases identical to TRBD2. CDR1 and CDR2 from the germline V gene are LGHDT and YNNKEL (reference sequence). After removal of 4 bases from V and 1 base from J, the junction contained 8 bases not matched to a gene. This CDR3 spans 16 amino acids. The DNA for the CDR3 is TGTGCCAGCAGCCCCTCCAGCGGGAGGAAGTCCTACGAGCAGTACTTC. Its protein product is CASSPSSGRKSYEQYF.

A note on this clonotype: Here the CDR3 omits its conserved ending phenylalanine or tryptophan, so a read error is the likely source. The CDR3, as DNA: TGTGCCAGCAGTATCGCCGGGACAGGGGTTAAGAATCAGCCCCAGCATCTT. Translating it yields CASSIAGTGVKNQPQHL. The chain recombines TRBV27 with TRBJ1-5; 10 bases line up with TRBD1. Germline V lookup: CDR1 MNHEY, CDR2 SMNVEV (reference sequence). V dropped 5 bases and J dropped 4; count of bases not matched to a gene: 11. The CDR3 runs 17 residues.

In DNA form, the CDR3 reads TGTGCCAGCAGTTTCTGGGGTCGTGATCCCTCCGAGCAGTACTTC. Translating it yields CASSFWGRDPSEQYF. The chain joins TRBV28 to TRBJ2-7, with D unresolved. The V end was cut by 3 bases, the J end by 6 bases, with 18 bases between. The CDR3 is 15 residues long. Germline-derived CDR1 and CDR2 are MDHEN and SYDVKM.